This passage covers 5 T cell receptor beta chains from one sample sequenced in a study of blood T cells in healthy people across ages. Using a J-beta primer mix together with a sample-barcoded 5' primer, a second PCR was run for about 6 to 12 cycles. TCRdb re-analysed the 5' RACE reads in MiXCR, keeping a single row per CDR3 protein. The data contain 700,000 to 950,000 distinct CDR3 sequences, approximately 39% of them singletons. The specimen sequenced was blood. The receptors originated from a woman aged 55-75 years in good health.

This sequence joins TRBV3-1 and TRBJ1-2; the D is unclear. Trimming pared 1 base from V and 1 base from J, leaving 4 bases between. Germline values: CDR1 LGHDT, CDR2 YNNKEL (reference sequence). This CDR3 comprises 13 residues. The CDR3 here is CASSQAFNYGYTF. CDR3 bases: TGTGCCAGCAGCCAAGCGTTTAACTATGGCTACACCTTC. The full variable domain, its missing parts supplied by reference TRBV3-1 and TRBJ1-2, is DTAVSQTPKYLVTQMGNDKSIKCEQNLGHDTMYWYKQDSKKFLKIMFSYNNKELIINETVPNRFSPKSPDKAHLNLHINSLELGDSAVYFCASSQAFNYGYTFGSGTRLTVV.

The chain carries TRBV3-1 and TRBJ2-1; 14 bases match TRBD2. The CDR3 totals 16 residues. Per the germline V gene, CDR1 is LGHDT and CDR2 is YNNKEL (reference sequence). The V and J ends lost 4 bases and 7 bases, in that order; junction bases with no gene match: 6. The chain's CDR3 is CASSLGTSGSANEQFF. The CDR3 DNA sequence: TGTGCCAGCAGCCTCGGGACTAGCGGGAGCGCGAATGAGCAGTTCTTC.

The rearrangement joins TRBV7-2 to TRBJ2-7; 10 positions agree with TRBD2. Germline V gene data show CDR1 as SGHTA and CDR2 as FQGNSA. The CDR3 contains 17 residues. With V trimmed by 1 base and J by 10 bases, 16 bases remained unmatched. The CDR3 DNA follows: TGTGCCAGCAGCTTAGTACTAGCGGGACCCACGGAGAGCACCCAGTACTTC. It codes for CASSLVLAGPTESTQYF.

This chain links TRBV20-1 with TRBJ2-3; D ambiguous. V lost 6 bases and J lost 0, with 13 bases in between. The CDR3 is 14 amino acids. Germline CDR1 reads DFQATT; CDR2 reads SNEGSKA (reference sequence). In nucleotides, the CDR3 is TGCAGTGCCCAAACCGGGCTAAGCACAGATACGCAGTATTTT. Its protein is CSAQTGLSTDTQYF.

This sequence joins TRBV7-3 and TRBJ1-2; 8 nucleotides align to TRBD1. Germline CDR1 is SGHTA and CDR2 is FQGTGA. The V segment lost 1 base and the J segment 3 bases; nucleotides outside the gene matches: 13. CDR3 length: 18 amino acids. The DNA for the CDR3 is TGTGCCAGCAGCTTAATTTGGGCAGGGGGCCCGGTTCACTATGGCTACACCTTC. The encoded protein is CASSLIWAGGPVHYGYTF.